The T cell receptor (beta chain) described here comes from a study of persistence of HIV-infected CD4 T cells (dated by TCRdb to 2020 to 2021). In the study overall: CMV- and HIV-1 Gag-responding CD4+ T cells were isolated from ART-treated individuals so that antigen-driven clonal expansion of HIV-1-infected cells could be examined. Suppressive ART had been received by participants for a median of roughly 8 years. Peripheral blood samples of up to roughly 180 mL were obtained at multiple time points, with the exception of two participants, for whom leukapheresis was performed at a single time point. TCRbeta sequencing assessed the clonality of all cells in each sorted population, while proviral sequencing assessed the clonality of infected cells. For the TCR cluster analysis across participants, about 8 participants were included for CMV and over 5 participants for Gag.

Paper-wide results and their limitations: Restriction of bulk TCR analyses to the rare CMV-responding cells that actually carried HIV-1 proviruses was not possible. TCRbeta richness in CMV- and Gag-responding cells was significantly lower than in anti-CD3/anti-CD28-responding cells; CMV-responding cells had higher oligoclonality than CD3/CD28-stimulated and Gag-responding cells. The study involved few individuals and tested only a limited range of antigens. Enrichment of degenerate expanded CDR3beta sequences was found in antigen-responding cells, suggesting convergent selection of CD4+ responses to CMV and Gag. TCR oligoclonality correlated with proviral oligoclonality within the same sorted populations.

As concerns this clone: The antigen this receptor binds is unknown. No much larger clonotype is one base removed from it; base qualities were not supplied.

Reading the label with the study, this specimen's treatment or condition is: suppressive antiretroviral therapy. A pool of overlapping HIV-1 Gag 15-mer peptides was used at approximately 0.93 ug per peptide per mL for cell stimulation. Nonresponding CD40L-negative CD69-negative CD45RO-high memory CD4+ T cells were sorted as memory populations depleted of antigen-responding cells. HIV-1-infected adults in whom suppressive ART had been started during chronic infection were enrolled as participants. For at least 4 years, the participants' plasma HIV-1 RNA had been undetectable, below 50 copies/mL. To be included, a participant needed positive CMV serology and a CD4+ T cell count above 400 cells/uL. Before stimulation, PBMCs were isolated using density centrifugation and then depleted of CD8+ T cells. For about 20 hours, CD8-depleted PBMCs were stimulated with anti-CD28/CD49d costimulation, a CD40-blocking antibody, and enfuvirtide, which was added to prevent new infections. Cell sorting was performed on a Beckman Coulter MoFlo Legacy or XDP sorter, and dead cells were excluded with propidium iodide. The QIAamp DNA Mini Kit was used for genomic DNA extraction from samples above one million cells, and the Quick-DNA Microprep Kit was used otherwise.

TCRbeta repertoires were sequenced from genomic DNA with the immunoSEQ hsTCRB assay version 4 in survey mode. Genomic DNA was diluted to 7.5 to 10 ng/uL, and up to roughly 1 ug per sample was used for TCRbeta sequencing. For the original study's pipeline: ImmunoSeq Analyzer 3.0 was used for analysis of TCRbeta data, and diversity was computed on productive nucleotide rearrangements. Lower-bound TCR diversity was estimated with the improved Chao index, and clonality with the Gini coefficient using the Immunarch R package. Different nucleotide rearrangements encoding the same CDR3beta amino acid sequence were treated as distinct clonotypes. Differential abundance analysis identified TCRbeta sequences significantly enriched in antigen-responding cells relative to anti-CD3/anti-CD28-activated cells. TCRs were clustered by predicted peptide-MHC specificity with GLIPH2, both within individual participants and across merged participant data sets. TCRdb re-hosts the immuneACCESS table, in-frame sequences only. Its copies lack some clones; in the studies checked, an unresolved V gene accounts for under half of them, and the cause for the rest is not known. The V and J calls and clone size are taken from that table; D and trimming were inferred from the DNA. A total of over 30,000 clones appear in this sample, around 86% of them only once. The ten largest clones capture just under 1% of the sample.

The clonotype originates from an adult with HIV. The donor label of this sample is uncertain. Sequences were derived from cultured CD4+ T cells from PBMCs, sampled from a patient who received antiretroviral therapy. The meaning of the sample's cell subset or site label: CD40L-CD69- CD45RO-high memory CD4 T cells not responding to Gag peptides.

This receptor has the CDR3 CASGDSHTEAFF. The DNA reads as follows: TGTGCCAGCGGGGACAGCCACACTGAAGCTTTCTTT. The chain uses TRBV6-5 and TRBJ1-1; a stretch of 7 junction bases matches TRBD1. V loses 8 bases at its end and J loses 3 bases; junction bases beyond the gene matches: 3. Including the terminal cysteine and phenylalanine, the CDR3 comprises 12 residues. Only the CDR3 DNA is retained, 36 bases long and in frame from the first base. The germline V gene provides CDR1 MNHEY and CDR2 SVGAGI.